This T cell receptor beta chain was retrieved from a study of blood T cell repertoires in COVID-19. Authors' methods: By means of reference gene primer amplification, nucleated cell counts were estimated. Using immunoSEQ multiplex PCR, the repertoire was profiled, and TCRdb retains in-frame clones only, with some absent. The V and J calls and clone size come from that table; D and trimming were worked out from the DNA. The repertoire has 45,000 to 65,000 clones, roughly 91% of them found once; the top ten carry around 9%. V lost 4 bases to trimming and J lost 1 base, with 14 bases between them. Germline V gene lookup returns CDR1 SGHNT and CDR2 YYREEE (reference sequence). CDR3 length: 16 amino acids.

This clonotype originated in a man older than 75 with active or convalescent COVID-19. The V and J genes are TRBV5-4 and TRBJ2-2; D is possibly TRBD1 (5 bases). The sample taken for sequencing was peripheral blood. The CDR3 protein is CASSKGAEENTGELFF. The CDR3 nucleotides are TGTGCCAGCAGCAAAGGGGCGGAAGAGAACACCGGGGAGCTGTTTTTT.